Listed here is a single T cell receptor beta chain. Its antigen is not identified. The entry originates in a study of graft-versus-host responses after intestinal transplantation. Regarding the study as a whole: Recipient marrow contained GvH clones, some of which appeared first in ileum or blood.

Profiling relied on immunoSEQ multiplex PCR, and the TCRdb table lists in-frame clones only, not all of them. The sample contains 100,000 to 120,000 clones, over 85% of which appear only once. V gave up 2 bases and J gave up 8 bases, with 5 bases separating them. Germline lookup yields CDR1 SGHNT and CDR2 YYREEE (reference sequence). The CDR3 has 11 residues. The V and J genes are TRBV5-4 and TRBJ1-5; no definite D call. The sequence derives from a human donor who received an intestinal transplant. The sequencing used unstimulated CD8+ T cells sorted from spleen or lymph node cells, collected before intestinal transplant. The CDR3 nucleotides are TGTGCCAGCAGCTTAGAAAAGCCCCAGCATTTT. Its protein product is CASSLEKPQHF.